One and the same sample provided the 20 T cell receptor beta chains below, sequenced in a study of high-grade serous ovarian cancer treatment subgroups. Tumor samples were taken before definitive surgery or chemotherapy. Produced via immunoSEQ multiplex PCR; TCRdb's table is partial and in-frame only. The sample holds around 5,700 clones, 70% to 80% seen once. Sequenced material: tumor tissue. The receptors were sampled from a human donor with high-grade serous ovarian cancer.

CDR3: CASTDRGNGYTF. The CDR3 bases are TGTGCCAGTACTGACAGGGGAAATGGCTACACCTTC. The V call is TRBV19, the J call TRBJ1-2; 8 bases line up with TRBD1. The CDR3 runs 12 residues. The germline V gene has CDR1 LNHDA and CDR2 SQIVND (reference sequence). The junction had 4 bases not matched to a gene; V was cut back by 7 bases and J by 6 bases.

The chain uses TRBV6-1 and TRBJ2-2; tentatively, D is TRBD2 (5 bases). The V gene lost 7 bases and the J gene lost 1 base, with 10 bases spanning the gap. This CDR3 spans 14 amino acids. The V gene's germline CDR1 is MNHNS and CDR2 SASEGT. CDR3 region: CASTPGVNTGELFF. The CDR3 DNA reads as TGTGCCAGCACCCCCGGGGTGAACACCGGGGAGCTGTTTTTT.

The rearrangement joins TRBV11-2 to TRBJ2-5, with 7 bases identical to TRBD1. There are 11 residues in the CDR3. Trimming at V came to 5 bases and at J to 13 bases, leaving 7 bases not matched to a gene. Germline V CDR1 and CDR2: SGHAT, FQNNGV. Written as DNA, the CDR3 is TGTGCCAGCAGCCTACAGGGGTTTCCGTACTTC. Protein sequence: CASSLQGFPYF.

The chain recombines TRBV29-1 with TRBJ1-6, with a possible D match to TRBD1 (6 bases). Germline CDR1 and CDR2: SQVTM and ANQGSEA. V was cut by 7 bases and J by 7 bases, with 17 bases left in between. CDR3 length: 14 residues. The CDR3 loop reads CSARLGGLNSPLHF. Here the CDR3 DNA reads TGCAGCGCGCGGCTTGGGGGCTTAAATTCACCCCTCCACTTT.

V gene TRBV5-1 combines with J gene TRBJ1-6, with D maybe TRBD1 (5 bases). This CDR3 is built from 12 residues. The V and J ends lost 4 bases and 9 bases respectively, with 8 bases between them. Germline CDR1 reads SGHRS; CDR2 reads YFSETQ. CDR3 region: CASSPQGSPLHF. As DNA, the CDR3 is TGCGCCAGCAGCCCCCAGGGTTCACCCCTCCACTTT.

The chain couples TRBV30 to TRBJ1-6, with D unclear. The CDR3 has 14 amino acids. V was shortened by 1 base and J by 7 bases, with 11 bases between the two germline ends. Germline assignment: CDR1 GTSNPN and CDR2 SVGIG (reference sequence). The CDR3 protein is CAWSAGDPNSPLHF. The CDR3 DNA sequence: TGTGCCTGGAGTGCTGGGGATCCGAATTCACCCCTCCACTTT.

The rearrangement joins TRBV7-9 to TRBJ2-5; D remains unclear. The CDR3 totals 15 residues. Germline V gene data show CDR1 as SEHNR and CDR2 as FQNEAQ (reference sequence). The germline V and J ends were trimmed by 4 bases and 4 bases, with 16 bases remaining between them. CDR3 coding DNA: TGTGCCAGCAGCTCCCCCTTGGGATGGAGAGAGACCCAGTACTTC. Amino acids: CASSSPLGWRETQYF. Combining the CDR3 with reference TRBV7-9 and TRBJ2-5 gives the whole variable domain DTGVSQNPRHKITKRGQNVTFRCDPISEHNRLYWYRQTLGQGPEFLTYFQNEAQLEKSRLLSDRFSAERPKGSFSTLEIQRTEQGDSAMYLCASSSPLGWRETQYFGPGTRLLVL.

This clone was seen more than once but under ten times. The CDR3 coding sequence is TGTGCCAGCAGCTCCCTAGAATACACTGAAGCTTTCTTT. As protein: CASSSLEYTEAFF. The chain combines TRBV9 with TRBJ1-1; D call uncertain. Trimming removed 4 bases from V and 3 bases from J, with 10 bases in between. This CDR3 has 13 residues. Germline CDR1 and CDR2: SGDLS and YYNGEE.

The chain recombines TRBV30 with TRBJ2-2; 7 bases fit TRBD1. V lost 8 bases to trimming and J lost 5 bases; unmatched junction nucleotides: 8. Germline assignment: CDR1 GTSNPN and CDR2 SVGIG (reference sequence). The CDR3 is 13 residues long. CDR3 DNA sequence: TGTGCCCTCGACAGGGTCAGGACCGGGGAGCTGTTTTTT. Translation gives CALDRVRTGELFF.

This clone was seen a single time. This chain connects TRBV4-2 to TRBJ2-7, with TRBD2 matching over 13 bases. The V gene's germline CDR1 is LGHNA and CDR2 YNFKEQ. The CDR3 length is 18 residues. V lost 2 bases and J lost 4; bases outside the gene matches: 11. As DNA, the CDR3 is TGTGCCAGCAGCCAATGGATGGCCTCGGGACTAGCGGGGTACGAGCAGTACTTC. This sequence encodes CASSQWMASGLAGYEQYF.

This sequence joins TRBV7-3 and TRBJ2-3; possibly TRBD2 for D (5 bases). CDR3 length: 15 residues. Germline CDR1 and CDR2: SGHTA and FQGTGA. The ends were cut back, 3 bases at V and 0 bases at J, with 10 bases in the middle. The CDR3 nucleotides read TGTGCCAGCAGCTTCACCCCGGGGAGCACAGATACGCAGTATTTT. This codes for CASSFTPGSTDTQYF.

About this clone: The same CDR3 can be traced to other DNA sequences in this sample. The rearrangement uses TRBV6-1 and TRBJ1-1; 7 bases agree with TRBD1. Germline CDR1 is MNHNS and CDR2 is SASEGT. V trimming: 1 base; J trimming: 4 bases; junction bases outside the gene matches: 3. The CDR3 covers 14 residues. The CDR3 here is CASSEVRTGTEAFF. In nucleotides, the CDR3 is TGTGCCAGCAGTGAAGTCCGGACAGGCACTGAAGCTTTCTTT.

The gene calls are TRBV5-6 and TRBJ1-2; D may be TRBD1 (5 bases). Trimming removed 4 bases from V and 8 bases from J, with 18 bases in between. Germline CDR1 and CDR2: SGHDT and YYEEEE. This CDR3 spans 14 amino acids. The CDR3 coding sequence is TGTGCCAGCAGCCCAGGGACTCTGACTAGGGGCTACACCTTC. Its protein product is CASSPGTLTRGYTF.

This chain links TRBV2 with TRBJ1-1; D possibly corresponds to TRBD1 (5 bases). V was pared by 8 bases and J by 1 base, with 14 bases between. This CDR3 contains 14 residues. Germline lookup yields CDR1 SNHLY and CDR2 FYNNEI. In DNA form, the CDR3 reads TGTGCCAGCGTTAGGGGTCAGGAGAACACTGAAGCTTTCTTT. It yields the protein CASVRGQENTEAFF. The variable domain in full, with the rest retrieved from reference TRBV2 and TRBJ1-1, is EPEVTQTPSHQVTQMGQEVILRCVPISNHLYFYWYRQILGQKVEFLVSFYNNEISEKSEIFDDQFSVERPDGSNFTLKIRSTKLEDSAMYFCASVRGQENTEAFFGQGTRLTVV.

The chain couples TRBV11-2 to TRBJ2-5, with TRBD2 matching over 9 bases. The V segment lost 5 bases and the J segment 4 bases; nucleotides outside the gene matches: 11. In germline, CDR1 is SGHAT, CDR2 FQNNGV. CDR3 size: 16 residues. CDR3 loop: CASSRAGAGGPETQYF. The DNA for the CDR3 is TGTGCCAGCAGCCGTGCCGGAGCGGGGGGCCCAGAGACCCAGTACTTC.

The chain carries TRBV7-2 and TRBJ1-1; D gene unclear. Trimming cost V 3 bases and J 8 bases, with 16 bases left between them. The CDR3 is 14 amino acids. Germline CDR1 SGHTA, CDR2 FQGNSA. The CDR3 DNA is TGTGCCAGCAGCTTCACCTCCCCGGTGGGAGAAGCTTTCTTT. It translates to CASSFTSPVGEAFF.

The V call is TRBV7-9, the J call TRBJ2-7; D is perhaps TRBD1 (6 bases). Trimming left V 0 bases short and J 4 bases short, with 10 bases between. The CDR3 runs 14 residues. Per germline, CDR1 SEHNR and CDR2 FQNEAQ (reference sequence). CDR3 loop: CASSLARTEYEQYF. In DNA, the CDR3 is TGTGCCAGCAGCTTAGCTAGGACAGAATACGAGCAGTACTTC.

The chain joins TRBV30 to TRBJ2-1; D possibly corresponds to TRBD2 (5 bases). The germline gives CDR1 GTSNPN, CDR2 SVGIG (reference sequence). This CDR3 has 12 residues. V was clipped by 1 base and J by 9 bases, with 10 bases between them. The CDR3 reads CAWSGTAGEQFF. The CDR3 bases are TGTGCCTGGAGTGGGACGGCGGGTGAGCAGTTCTTC. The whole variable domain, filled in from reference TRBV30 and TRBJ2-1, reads SQTIHQWPATLVQPVGSPLSLECTVEGTSNPNLYWYRQAAGRGLQLLFYSVGIGQISSEVPQNLSASRPQDRQFILSSKKLLLSDSGFYLCAWSGTAGEQFFGPGTRLTVL.

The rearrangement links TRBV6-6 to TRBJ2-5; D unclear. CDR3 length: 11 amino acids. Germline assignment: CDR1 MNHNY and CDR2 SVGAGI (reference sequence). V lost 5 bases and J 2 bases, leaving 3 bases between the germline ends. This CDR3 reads CASSPQETQYF. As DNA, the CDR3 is TGTGCCAGCAGTCCTCAAGAGACCCAGTACTTC.

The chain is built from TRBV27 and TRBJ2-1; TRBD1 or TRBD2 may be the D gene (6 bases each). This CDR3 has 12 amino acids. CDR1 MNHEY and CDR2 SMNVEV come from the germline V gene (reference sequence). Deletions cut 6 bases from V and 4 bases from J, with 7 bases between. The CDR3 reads CASRGGYNEQFF. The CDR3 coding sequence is TGTGCCAGCAGAGGGGGGTACAATGAGCAGTTCTTC.